Reported below is one T cell receptor beta chain. This sample stems from a study of somatic mutations in cytotoxic T cells in rheumatoid arthritis. Overall study context: A roughly 30 ml EDTA sample of patient blood was drawn right after diagnosis, before any treatment. At nearly 100% purity, some V beta antibody-stained T-cell populations were flow-sorted, and these included V beta1+ cells that were sequenced for TCRB.

With 5 bases removed from V and 3 bases from J, the gap between germline ends came to 11 bases. The CDR3 length is 14 residues. Germline CDR1 reads SEHNR; CDR2 reads FQNEAQ (reference sequence). Source study methods: Published virus-specific TCRB sequences matched only a few of the patient CD8+ clones exceeding 1%. Sequencing used immunoSEQ multiplex PCR; TCRdb keeps in-frame clones, though not all of them. That table furnishes V, J and clone size, whereas the DNA furnished D and trimming. The sample includes some 3,900 clones, 89% of them seen just once. The sequencing sample was made of CD8+ T cells sorted from blood. This TCR came from a woman aged 65 to 85 with rheumatoid arthritis. The chain has TRBV7-9 and TRBJ2-1; D possibly corresponds to TRBD2 (5 bases). CDR3 DNA: TGTGCCAGCAGCCTCGGACTGAGCTACAATGAGCAGTTCTTC. As protein: CASSLGLSYNEQFF.